This T cell receptor beta chain stems from a study of T cells in tumors after PD-1 blockade. In the study overall: On average, peripheral blood gave some 120,000 TCR templates and around 40,000 unique clonotypes.

There are 13 residues in the CDR3. V was cut by 4 bases and J by 6 bases, with 11 bases left in between. Germline assignment: CDR1 MNHEY and CDR2 SVGAGI. Only in-frame clones appear in the TCRdb table, and some are missing; sequencing was by immunoSEQ multiplex PCR. The sample carries fewer than 7,500 clones, roughly four fifths recorded once. The V gene is TRBV6-5, the J gene TRBJ2-3; no reliable D call. This sequence originates from a human donor with advanced basal cell or squamous cell carcinoma (not recorded which). Sequenced here: PBMCs, sampled after anti-PD-1 therapy. The CDR3 spells CASSWGSLDTQYF. CDR3 nucleotides: TGTGCCAGCAGTTGGGGAAGTCTGGATACGCAGTATTTT.